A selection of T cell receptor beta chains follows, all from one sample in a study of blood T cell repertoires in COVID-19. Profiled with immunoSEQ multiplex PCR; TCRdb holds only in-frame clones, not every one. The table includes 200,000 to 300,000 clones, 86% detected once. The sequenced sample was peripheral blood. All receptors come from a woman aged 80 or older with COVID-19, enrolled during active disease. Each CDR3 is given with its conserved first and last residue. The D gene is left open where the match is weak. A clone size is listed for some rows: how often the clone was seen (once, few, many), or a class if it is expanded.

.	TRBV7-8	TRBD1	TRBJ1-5	TGTGCCAGCAGCTCGAAGACTATGACAGGGTATAATCAGCCCCAGCATTTT	CASSSKTMTGYNQPQHF
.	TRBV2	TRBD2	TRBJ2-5	TGTGCCAGCAAAGCCGGGACTAGCGGAGAGACCCAGTACTTC	CASKAGTSGETQYF
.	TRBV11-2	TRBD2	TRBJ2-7	TGTGCCAGCAGCTTAGAGCTAGCGGGGGCCTACGAGCAGTACTTC	CASSLELAGAYEQYF
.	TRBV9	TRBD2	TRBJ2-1	TGTGCCAGCAGCGTAAGGGAGGGTGAGCAGTTCTTC	CASSVREGEQFF
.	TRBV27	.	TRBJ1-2	TGTGCCAGCAGTCGAACAGAAAATAACTATGGCTACACCTTC	CASSRTENNYGYTF
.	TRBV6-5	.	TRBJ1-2	TGTGCCAGCAGTCAAACCCACTTAGATGGCTACACCTTC	CASSQTHLDGYTF
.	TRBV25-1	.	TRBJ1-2	TGTGCCAGCAGTGCTCCCCAGGGTTGGGGTGGCTACACCTTC	CASSAPQGWGGYTF
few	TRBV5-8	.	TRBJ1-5	TGTGCCAGCAGCTTGATTAGGGGGGGGAAGGTTATGGGCAATCAGCCCCAGCATTTT	CASSLIRGGKVMGNQPQHF
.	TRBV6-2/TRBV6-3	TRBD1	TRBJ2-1	TGTGCCAGCAGTCGCTCCCCCCGGGACAGGGGGGTAGGCAATGAGCAGTTCTTC	CASSRSPRDRGVGNEQFF
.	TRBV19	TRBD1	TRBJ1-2	TGTGCCAGTAGTAGTGGACAGGGGGCGCGATATGGCTACACCTTC	CASSSGQGARYGYTF
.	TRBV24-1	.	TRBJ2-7	TGTGCCACCAGTGGCTTAGGGGGGGCCCACGAGCAGTACTTC	CATSGLGGAHEQYF
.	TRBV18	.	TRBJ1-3	TGTGCCAGCTCGGGTACAGGGATCTCTGGAAACACCATATATTTT	CASSGTGISGNTIYF
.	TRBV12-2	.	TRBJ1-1	TGTGCAAGTCGCTCATGGGAAGGGACTACGAACACTGAAGCTTTCTTT	CASRSWEGTTNTEAFF
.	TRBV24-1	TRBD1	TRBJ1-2	TGTGCCACCAGTGATCAAAAGAACAGGGGTGGCTACACCTTC	CATSDQKNRGGYTF
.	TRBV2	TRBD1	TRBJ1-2	TGTGCCAGCATCCTCGGGACAGGGAACTATGGCTACACCTTC	CASILGTGNYGYTF
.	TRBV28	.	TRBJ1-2	TGTGCCAGCAGTTTTGAGGGCGGAGACTATGGCTACACCTTC	CASSFEGGDYGYTF
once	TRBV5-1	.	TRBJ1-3	TGCGCCAGCAGCTTGGAGTCAGTCGTCTCTGGAAACACCATATATTTT	CASSLESVVSGNTIYF
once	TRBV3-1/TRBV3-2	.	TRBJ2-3	TGTGCCAGCAGCCCCCCAGGGGCGAATACGCAGTATTTT	CASSPPGANTQYF
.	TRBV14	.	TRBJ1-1	TGTGCCAGCAGCCAAGACCTAAACCTGAACACTGAAGCTTTCTTT	CASSQDLNLNTEAFF
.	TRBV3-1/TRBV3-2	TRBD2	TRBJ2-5	TGTGCCAGCAGCCAAGATTTAGCGGGGGGGTCAGAGACCCAGTACTTC	CASSQDLAGGSETQYF
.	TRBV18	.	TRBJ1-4	TGTGCCAGCTCACCATCGATAGCGACTCTTAATGAAAAACTGTTTTTT	CASSPSIATLNEKLFF
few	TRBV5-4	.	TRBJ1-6	TGTGCCAGCAGCGGGGGGAGGGTAAACTCACCCCTCCACTTT	CASSGGRVNSPLHF
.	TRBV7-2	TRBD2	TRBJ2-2	TGTGCCAGCAGGCCCATTTCCCTCGGGACTAGCGGGGGGGCCAGGGAGCTGTTTTTT	CASRPISLGTSGGARELFF
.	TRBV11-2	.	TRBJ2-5	TGTGCCAGCAGCGCCGCCACTGGGGGGGCAATAGAGACCCAGTACTTC	CASSAATGGAIETQYF
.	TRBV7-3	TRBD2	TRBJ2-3	TGTGCCAGCAACAGCGCGGGCGGGGGGCCCTTGTATTTT	CASNSAGGGPLYF
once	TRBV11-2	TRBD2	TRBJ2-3	TGTGCCAGCAGCTTCCCGACTAGCGGAACTAGCACAGATACGCAGTATTTT	CASSFPTSGTSTDTQYF
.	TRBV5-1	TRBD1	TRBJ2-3	TGCGCCAGCAGCTACGTAGGACAGGGGGCAGATACGCAGTATTTT	CASSYVGQGADTQYF
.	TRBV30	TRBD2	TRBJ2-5	TGTGCCTGGAGTGGGGTAGCGGGTTTAGAGACCCAGTACTTC	CAWSGVAGLETQYF
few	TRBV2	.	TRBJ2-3	TGTGCCAGCAGTGAAAACAGGTACACAGATACGCAGTATTTT	CASSENRYTDTQYF
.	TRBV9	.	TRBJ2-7	TGTGCCAGCAGCCGTACAGGGTCCTTAGCAAATACCGAGCAGTACTTC	CASSRTGSLANTEQYF
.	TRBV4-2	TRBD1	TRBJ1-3	TGTGCCAGCAGCCAAGATCGGACAGGAAACTCTGGAAACACCATATATTTT	CASSQDRTGNSGNTIYF
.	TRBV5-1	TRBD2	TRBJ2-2	TGCGCCAGCAGCATGACATGGGGAGGGGACACCGGGGAGCTGTTTTTT	CASSMTWGGDTGELFF
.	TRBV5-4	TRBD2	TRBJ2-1	TGTGCCAGCAGCTCCAGCGGGGGGTCGTACAATGAGCAGTTCTTC	CASSSSGGSYNEQFF
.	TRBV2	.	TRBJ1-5	TGTGCCAGCAGTGAGGGAGGGGTTAAGCCAAATCAGCCCCAGCATTTT	CASSEGGVKPNQPQHF
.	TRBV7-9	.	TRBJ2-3	TGTGCCAGCAGCTTAGTGGGGGCAGGCACAGATACGCAGTATTTT	CASSLVGAGTDTQYF
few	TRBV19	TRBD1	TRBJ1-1	TGTGCCAGTAGCAAATCCGGGACAGCAAACACTGAAGCTTTCTTT	CASSKSGTANTEAFF
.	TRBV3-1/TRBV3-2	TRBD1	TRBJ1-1	TGTGCCAGCAGCCCTCGACAGGGGAACACTGAAGCTTTCTTT	CASSPRQGNTEAFF
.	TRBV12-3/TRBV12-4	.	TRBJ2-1	TGTGCCAGCAGCCCGCGTCAGGCAAATGAGCAGTTCTTC	CASSPRQANEQFF
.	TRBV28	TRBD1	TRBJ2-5	TGTGCCAGCAGTCTATCCAGGGGGTGGCAAGAGACCCAGTACTTC	CASSLSRGWQETQYF
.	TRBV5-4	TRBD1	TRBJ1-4	TGTGCCAGCAGCTGGGCGGACAGGGGGTTATCAACTAATGAAAAACTGTTTTTT	CASSWADRGLSTNEKLFF
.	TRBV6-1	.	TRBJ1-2	TGTGCCAGCAGTGAAGCAGGGAGTGGCTACACCTTC	CASSEAGSGYTF
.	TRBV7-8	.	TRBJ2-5	TGTGCCAGCAGCTTACAACAGGGCTTCGAGACCCAGTACTTC	CASSLQQGFETQYF
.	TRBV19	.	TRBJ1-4	TGTGCCAGTAGTGGGTCCCAGACGGGTTATAATGAAAAACTGTTTTTT	CASSGSQTGYNEKLFF
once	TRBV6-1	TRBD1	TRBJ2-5	TGTGCCAGCAGCACGGACAGGAGACTTGGGGAGACCCAGTACTTC	CASSTDRRLGETQYF
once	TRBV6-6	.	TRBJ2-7	TGTGCCAGCAGTTCAGGCACCCCCTCCGAGCAGTACTTC	CASSSGTPSEQYF
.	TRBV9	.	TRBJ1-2	TGTGCCAGCAGTCAGACAGGCCTCTACCGGCGCTACACCTTC	CASSQTGLYRRYTF
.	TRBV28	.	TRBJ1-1	TGTGCCAGCAGTTTGAGGGTGAACACTGAAGCTTTCTTT	CASSLRVNTEAFF
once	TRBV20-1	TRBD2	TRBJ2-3	TGCAGTGCTAGTAGCGGGGGGGCGAAGCGGGATACGCAGTATTTT	CSASSGGAKRDTQYF